These T cell receptor beta chains were read from a single sample in a study of cytomegalovirus exposure and HLA in healthy donors. Sequencing used immunoSEQ multiplex PCR; TCRdb keeps in-frame clones, though not all of them. Here the sample spans 250,000 or so clones, around 85% being singletons. Sequenced input: PBMCs. These receptors all come from a human donor in good health. CDR3s leave out the opening cysteine and the closing phenylalanine or tryptophan. Some rows have no size entry. The others give once, few or many, or a class for an expanded clone.

clone_size | v_call | cdr3_aa
- | TRBV10-3 | AISAGGWNTEAF
- | TRBV20-1 | SADTYREQY
- | TRBV7-8 | ASSLVYGTSGYNEQF
- | TRBV6-5 | ASTGSSGRADEQY
- | TRBV7-3 | ASSLTYEAEQF
- | TRBV7-9 | SSSLGPRNTEAF
- | TRBV5-4 | ASKSGGSQETQY
- | TRBV11-1 | ASSLHYRSNEQF
- | TRBV6-4 | ASSPTGGGEQF
- | TRBV9 | ASSTRSGTGAYNEQF
- | TRBV5-4 | ASSRQDRGQETQY
- | TRBV11-2 | ATSRITGGIYEQY
- | TRBV27 | ASADRETNQPQH
- | TRBV10-3 | AISKLAGGNEQF
few | TRBV18 | ASSPPGYGYT
- | TRBV19 | ASSPRGPQETQY
- | TRBV25-1 | ASSEQGGNSPLH
- | TRBV7-6 | ASSPAQDRDTGELF
once | TRBV5-1 | ASSAASNTGELF
- | TRBV25-1 | ASGSYEQY
few | TRBV5-1 | ASTIRTGQDGYT
- | TRBV7-8 | ASSSLDRGHQPQH
- | TRBV27 | ASGRDSSYNEQF
- | TRBV7-3 | ASSEMNTGELF
- | TRBV6-5 | ASRQQGAPDTQY
- | TRBV9 | ASSVPSRVAGLSNEQF
- | TRBV28 | ATGRTEAF
- | TRBV6-4 | ASSRSSGTTDTQY
- | TRBV6-5 | ASSYSPQVTQPQH
- | TRBV15 | ATSRDPGLRGYT
- | TRBV14 | ASSPGQGARFHEKLF
- | TRBV19 | ASNLPGTGDYSNQPQH
- | TRBV10-3 | AINTATGLTGELF
- | TRBV15 | ATSRDPPTGLFFNEQF
- | TRBV7-3 | ASSLSHSYNEQF
- | TRBV14 | ASSRNSRLGEQY
- | TRBV2 | ASSDEGDNNQPQH
- | TRBV7-9 | SSSSTSSEQY
- | TRBV30 | AWSEKGGNYGYT
once | TRBV5-1 | ASSKGLDSSYEQY
- | TRBV6-5 | ASSLRVPSYNEQF
- | TRBV6-5 | ASSVIGADTQY
- | TRBV28 | ASSLYQGAGYT
- | TRBV4-1 | ASSPTLAGAIYNEQF
- | TRBV19 | ASNDVKGSGTEAF
- | TRBV28 | ASSLERPNGYT
- | TRBV7-8 | ASSGGPREAGNTIY
- | TRBV21-1 | ASSPGQLPPLVIYEQY